This note documents a single T cell receptor beta chain sequence. Libraries were prepared by immunoSEQ multiplex PCR; TCRdb keeps only in-frame clonotypes and omits some of them. This repertoire shows about 28,000 clones, around 90% found once; its top ten account for roughly 7.9%. The data originate from a study of blood T cell repertoires in COVID-19. About the research overall: Samples came from the United States, Italy and Spain, spanning acute and convalescent COVID-19. PBMCs, B-cell-depleted T cells, or T cells provided the cDNA or gDNA that made up the material.

CDR3 length equals 14 residues. V lost 1 base, J lost 6 bases, and 5 bases stayed unmatched. Germline-derived CDR1 and CDR2 are SGHNT and YYREEE (reference sequence). The source material was peripheral blood. The chain recombines TRBV5-4 with TRBJ1-2; 8 bases line up with TRBD1. The receptor was isolated from a man aged 55-75 years with COVID-19, enrolled during active disease. The CDR3: CASSLRQGRNGYTF. Written as DNA, the CDR3 is TGTGCCAGCAGCTTGAGACAGGGGAGAAATGGCTACACCTTC.